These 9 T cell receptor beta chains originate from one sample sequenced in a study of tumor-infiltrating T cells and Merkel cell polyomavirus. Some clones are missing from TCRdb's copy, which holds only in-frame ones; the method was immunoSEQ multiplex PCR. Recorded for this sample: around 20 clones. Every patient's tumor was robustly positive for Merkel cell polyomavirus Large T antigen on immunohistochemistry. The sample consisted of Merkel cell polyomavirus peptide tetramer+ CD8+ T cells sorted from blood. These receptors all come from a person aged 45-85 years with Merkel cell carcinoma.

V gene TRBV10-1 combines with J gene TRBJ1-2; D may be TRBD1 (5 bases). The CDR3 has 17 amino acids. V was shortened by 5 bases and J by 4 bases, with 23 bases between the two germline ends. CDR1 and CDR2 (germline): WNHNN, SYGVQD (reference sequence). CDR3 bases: TGCGCCAGCAGTATAGGACAAGGATCGCGAAAGACCTATGGCTACACCTTC. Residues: CASSIGQGSRKTYGYTF.

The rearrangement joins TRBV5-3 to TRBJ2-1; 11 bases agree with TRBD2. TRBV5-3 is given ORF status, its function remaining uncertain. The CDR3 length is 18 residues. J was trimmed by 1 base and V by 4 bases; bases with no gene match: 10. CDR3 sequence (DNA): TGTGCCAGAAGCGGAACTAGCGGGGGATTACGATCCTACAATGAGCAGTTCTTC. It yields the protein CARSGTSGGLRSYNEQFF.

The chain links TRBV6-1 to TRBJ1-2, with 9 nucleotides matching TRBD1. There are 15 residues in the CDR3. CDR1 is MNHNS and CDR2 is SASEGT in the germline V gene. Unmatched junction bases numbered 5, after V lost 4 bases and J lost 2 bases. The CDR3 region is CASSAGTGMNYGYTF. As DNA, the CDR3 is TGTGCCAGCAGTGCGGGGACAGGGATGAACTATGGCTACACCTTC.

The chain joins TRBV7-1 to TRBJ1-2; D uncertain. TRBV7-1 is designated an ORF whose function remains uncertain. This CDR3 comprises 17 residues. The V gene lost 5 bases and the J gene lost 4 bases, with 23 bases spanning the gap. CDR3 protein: CASSMRAHEGKIYGYTF. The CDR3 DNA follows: TGTGCCAGCAGCATGAGAGCTCACGAGGGAAAGATCTATGGCTACACCTTC.

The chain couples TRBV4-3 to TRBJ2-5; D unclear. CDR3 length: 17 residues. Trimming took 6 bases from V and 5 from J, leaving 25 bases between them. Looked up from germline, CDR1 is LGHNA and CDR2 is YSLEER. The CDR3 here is CASSETARITVDETQYF. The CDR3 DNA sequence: TGCGCCAGCAGTGAAACTGCCAGGATCACCGTCGACGAGACCCAGTACTTC.

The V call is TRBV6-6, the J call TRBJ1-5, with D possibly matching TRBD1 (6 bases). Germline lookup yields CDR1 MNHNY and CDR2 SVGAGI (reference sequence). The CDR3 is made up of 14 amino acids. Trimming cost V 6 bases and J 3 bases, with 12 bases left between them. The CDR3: CASRGGHINQPQHF. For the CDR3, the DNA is TGTGCCAGCAGAGGGGGACACATCAATCAGCCCCAGCATTTT.

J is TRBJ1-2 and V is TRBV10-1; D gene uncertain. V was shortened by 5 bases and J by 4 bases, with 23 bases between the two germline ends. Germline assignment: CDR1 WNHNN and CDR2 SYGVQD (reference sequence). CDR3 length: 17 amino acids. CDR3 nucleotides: TGCGCCAGCAGTCAGTATGGAGGATCGCGAAAGACCTATGGCTACACCTTC. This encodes CASSQYGGSRKTYGYTF.

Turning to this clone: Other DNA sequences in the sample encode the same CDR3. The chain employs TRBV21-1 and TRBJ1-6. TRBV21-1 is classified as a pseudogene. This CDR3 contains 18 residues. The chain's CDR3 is CASRHGLATHTHNSPLHF. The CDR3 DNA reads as TGTGCCAGCAGACACGGTTTAGCTACACATACACATAATTCCCCCCTCCACTTT.

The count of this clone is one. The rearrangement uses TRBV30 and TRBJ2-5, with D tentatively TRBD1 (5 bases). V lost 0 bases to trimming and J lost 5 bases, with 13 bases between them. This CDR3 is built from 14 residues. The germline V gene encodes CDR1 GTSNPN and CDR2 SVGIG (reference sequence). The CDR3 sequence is CAWSVTAGRETQYF. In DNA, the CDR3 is TGTGCCTGGAGTGTAACGGCAGGGCGTGAGACCCAGTACTTC.